This T cell receptor (beta chain) was obtained from a study of cytomegalovirus exposure and HLA in healthy donors. Study-level background: HLA-typed donors were the source of around 85 million unique TCRs held in an early data release.

This clone was seen a handful of times. Its target is unknown. From germline, CDR1 is SEHNR and CDR2 FQNEAQ (reference sequence). The V end was cut by 7 bases, the J end by 7 bases, with 16 bases between. The CDR3 runs 13 residues. Study-wide results and limits: Associated with cytomegalovirus, according to the listing, were 150 to 200 TCR beta chains.

Primers included in the PCR were 60 Vbeta and 13 Jbeta primers. Under the authors' procedure: Later work found about 80 million unique TCR beta chains, with 9 million to 13 million shared. The table came from immunoSEQ multiplex PCR; TCRdb's copy has only in-frame clones and leaves some out. That table gives V, J and clone size, and the DNA gave D and trimming. The data hold some 160,000 clones, with around 84% observed a single time. Donors had nominal health at sampling but likely had unrecorded immune exposures. Sequenced: PBMCs. The receptor's source is a boy between 2 and 10 years old in good health and CMV-seronegative. The gene calls are TRBV7-9 and TRBJ1-1; no clear D. Here the CDR3 DNA reads TGTGCCAGCACCCTGGCGGCTCTAAATGAAGCTTTCTTT. Its translation: CASTLAALNEAFF.